A single sample is the source of the 24 T cell receptor beta chains below, sequenced in a study of blood T cell repertoires in COVID-19. The protocol was immunoSEQ multiplex PCR, while the TCRdb copy is restricted to in-frame clones and leaves out a portion. The sample contains hundreds of thousands of clones, more than 75% of which appear only once. Sequencing was carried out using peripheral blood. These receptors all stem from a man aged 65 to 85 with acute or convalescent COVID-19.

The rearrangement uses TRBV28 and TRBJ2-7; TRBD2 agrees at 8 bases. The germline V gene encodes CDR1 MDHEN and CDR2 SYDVKM. The ends lost 5 bases at V and 4 bases at J; junction bases unmatched: 4. The CDR3 sequence is 13 residues long. CDR3 amino acids: CASSSGRVYEQYF. CDR3 bases: TGTGCCAGCAGTAGCGGGAGAGTGTACGAGCAGTACTTC.

The V call is TRBV5-5, the J call TRBJ2-5; TRBD1 agrees at 7 bases. The length of the CDR3 is 15 residues. Losses at the gene ends were 3 bases for V and 5 bases for J; bases not matched to a gene: 10. Germline V lookup: CDR1 SGHKS, CDR2 YYEKEE (reference sequence). CDR3 nucleotide sequence: TGTGCCAGCAGCTACGACAGGGTGGTAGGGGAGACCCAGTACTTC. Protein: CASSYDRVVGETQYF.

V and J are TRBV18 and TRBJ1-5, with TRBD1 matching 7 bases. Trimming took 6 bases from V and 7 from J; bases not matched to a gene: 9. The CDR3 consists of 14 residues. From germline, CDR1 is KGHSH and CDR2 LQKENI. CDR3 coding DNA: TGTGCCAGCTCGGTAGACAGGGTAGGACAGCCCCAGCATTTT. Its protein product is CASSVDRVGQPQHF.

The chain joins TRBV5-1 to TRBJ2-3; 8 nucleotides match TRBD2. The CDR3 runs to 15 residues. Germline V gene lookup returns CDR1 SGHRS and CDR2 YFSETQ. The junction had 7 bases not matched to a gene; V was cut back by 4 bases and J by 3 bases. CDR3 sequence (DNA): TGCGCCAGCAGCGCTGCGGGGGGTCGTACAGATACGCAGTATTTT. It translates to CASSAAGGRTDTQYF.

The V gene is TRBV19, the J gene TRBJ2-1, with 9 bases fitting TRBD2. V trimming: 6 bases; J trimming: 4 bases; junction bases outside the gene matches: 7. The CDR3 covers 15 residues. CDR1 and CDR2 from the germline V gene are LNHDA and SQIVND (reference sequence). The CDR3: CASSHTSGLYNEQFF. The CDR3 DNA is TGTGCCAGTAGCCACACTAGCGGGCTTTACAATGAGCAGTTCTTC. Supplemented by reference TRBV19 and TRBJ2-1, the full variable domain reads DGGITQSPKYLFRKEGQNVTLSCEQNLNHDAMYWYRQDPGQGLRLIYYSQIVNDFQKGDIAEGYSVSREKKESFPLTVTSAQKNPTAFYLCASSHTSGLYNEQFFGPGTRLTVL.

This clone was seen only once. The rearrangement uses TRBV3-1 (or the pseudogene TRBV3-2) and TRBJ1-3, with D uncertain. Germline V CDR1 and CDR2: LGHDT, YNNKEL (reference sequence). This CDR3 has 16 residues. Deletions cut 5 bases from V and 0 bases from J, with 14 bases between. The CDR3 nucleotides read TGTGCCAGCAGCACACTAGAGTTCCACTCTGGAAACACCATATATTTT. Amino acid sequence: CASSTLEFHSGNTIYF.

V and J are TRBV11-3 and TRBJ2-3, with 7 bases identical to TRBD1. This CDR3 spans 17 amino acids. Per germline, CDR1 SGHNT and CDR2 YENEEA. The ends lost 1 base at V and 4 bases at J; junction bases unmatched: 11. CDR3 nucleotide sequence: TGTGCCAGCAGCTTAGGTTCTACAGGGGCGGTTGCAGATACGCAGTATTTT. Protein: CASSLGSTGAVADTQYF.

This chain joins TRBV19 and TRBJ2-2; TRBD1 agrees at 7 bases. V shed 8 bases, J shed 1 base, and the junction held 7 bases outside the gene matches. Germline CDR1 is LNHDA and CDR2 is SQIVND (reference sequence). This CDR3 comprises 15 residues. The CDR3 sequence is CASGETGLNTGELFF. As DNA, the CDR3 is TGTGCCAGTGGGGAGACAGGGCTGAACACCGGGGAGCTGTTTTTT.

The chain has TRBV25-1 and TRBJ1-4, with 11 bases lining up with TRBD1. Germline V lookup: CDR1 MGHDK, CDR2 SYGVNS. This CDR3 region has 14 residues. The ends lost 4 bases at V and 7 bases at J; junction bases unmatched: 2. CDR3 nucleotide sequence: TGTGCCAGCAGTGCGGACAGGGGGCGTGAAAAACTGTTTTTT. Its protein is CASSADRGREKLFF. Using reference TRBV25-1 and TRBJ1-4 for the parts outside the CDR3, the full variable domain is EADIYQTPRYLVIGTGKKITLECSQTMGHDKMYWYQQDPGMELHLIHYSYGVNSTEKGDLSSESTVSRIRTEHFPLTLESARPSHTSQYLCASSADRGREKLFFGSGTQLSVL.

This chain connects TRBV27 to TRBJ1-6; no firm D call. This CDR3 spans 13 amino acids. Germline V gives CDR1 MNHEY, CDR2 SMNVEV (reference sequence). The V and J ends lost 3 bases and 7 bases respectively, with 7 bases between them. Written as DNA, the CDR3 is TGTGCCAGCAGTTTTGGTAGAAATTCACCCCTCCACTTT. It yields the protein CASSFGRNSPLHF.

The chain has TRBV23-1 and TRBJ1-5; weak D call: TRBD1 (6 bases). TRBV23-1 is assigned to the ORF class and has an uncertain function. The CDR3 spans 16 residues. V lost 9 bases to trimming and J lost 2 bases, with 20 bases between them. The CDR3 DNA reads as TGCGCCAGAGACGAGCTGGGGGCGGTTCGCAATCAGCCCCAGCATTTT. It translates to CARDELGAVRNQPQHF.

This clone was seen a single time. The gene calls are TRBV5-5 and TRBJ2-7; 7 bases map to TRBD1. CDR1 SGHKS and CDR2 YYEKEE come from the germline V gene (reference sequence). The CDR3 sequence is 14 residues long. J lost 5 bases, V lost 0 bases, and 5 bases had no gene match. CDR3 region: CASSLEQGRNEQYF. The CDR3 region has the DNA TGTGCCAGCAGCTTGGAACAGGGGCGGAACGAGCAGTACTTC.

The chain recombines TRBV27 with TRBJ1-6; tentative D call: TRBD1 (5 bases). This CDR3 has 16 amino acids. Germline V gene sequence: CDR1 MNHEY, CDR2 SMNVEV (reference sequence). V was trimmed by 3 bases and J by 9 bases, leaving 18 bases between them. The CDR3 DNA is TGTGCCAGCAGTTTTTCTCAGGGTGCATCAGGTTCACCCCTCCACTTT. Translated, it gives CASSFSQGASGSPLHF.

Comment on this clone: The same CDR3 arises from other DNA sequences in this sample as well. The chain is built from TRBV29-1 and TRBJ1-1, with a possible D match to TRBD1 (6 bases). Germline lookup yields CDR1 SQVTM and CDR2 ANQGSEA. With 5 bases removed from V and 5 bases from J, the gap between germline ends came to 12 bases. The CDR3 is 12 amino acids. The CDR3 sequence is CSVRQGQTEAFF. DNA of the CDR3: TGCAGCGTTCGTCAGGGGCAGACTGAAGCTTTCTTT.

Written as DNA, the CDR3 is TGTGCCAGCAGTTACAGATTCCACAATGAGCAGTTCTTC. Encoded protein: CASSYRFHNEQFF. V usage is TRBV27 and J usage is TRBJ2-1; D remains ambiguous. Germline V gene lookup returns CDR1 MNHEY and CDR2 SMNVEV (reference sequence). The V end lost 4 bases, the J end lost 5 bases, and 9 bases lay between the germline ends. CDR3 length: 13 amino acids.

The rearrangement joins TRBV6-1 to TRBJ2-4; no clear D. The V gene lost 1 base and the J gene lost 3 bases, with 10 bases spanning the gap. CDR3 length: 15 amino acids. CDR1 MNHNS and CDR2 SASEGT come from the germline V gene. CDR3 region: CASSEGPGLKNIQYF. The CDR3 DNA is TGTGCCAGCAGTGAAGGACCGGGTCTCAAAAACATTCAGTACTTC.

The rearrangement uses TRBV18 and TRBJ1-5, with D perhaps matching TRBD1 (5 bases). The CDR3 is 14 residues long. V was trimmed by 4 bases and J by 5 bases, leaving 12 bases between them. Germline CDR1 and CDR2: KGHSH and LQKENI. The CDR3 nucleotides read TGTGCCAGCTCACGGGGGGGGAAGGATCAGCCCCAGCATTTT. Amino acids: CASSRGGKDQPQHF.

The chain joins TRBV10-3 to TRBJ1-1; 7 bases fit TRBD1. Germline loops: CDR1 ENHRY, CDR2 SYGVKD. The CDR3 totals 14 residues. After removal of 6 bases from V and 4 bases from J, the junction contained 8 bases not matched to a gene. CDR3 coding DNA: TGTGCCATCAGACTAGACAGGGTCGGCACTGAAGCTTTCTTT. It yields the protein CAIRLDRVGTEAFF.

The chain uses TRBV7-6 and TRBJ2-7, with 14 positions matching TRBD2. Per germline, CDR1 SGHVS and CDR2 FNYEAQ. CDR3 length: 17 residues. V was clipped by 4 bases and J by 3 bases; unmatched bases: 8. CDR3 region: CASSSGTSGGFGYEQYF. The CDR3 DNA reads TGTGCCAGCAGCTCCGGGACTAGCGGGGGATTCGGCTACGAGCAGTACTTC.

This clone was counted only a few times. The rearrangement joins TRBV11-2 to TRBJ1-6; TRBD1 might be the D (6 bases). Germline values: CDR1 SGHAT, CDR2 FQNNGV. The V end lost 4 bases, the J end lost 9 bases, and 16 bases lay between the germline ends. The CDR3 consists of 15 residues. The DNA of the CDR3 is TGTGCCAGCAGCTATGGCGGACAGAGGAGTTCACCCCTCCACTTT. It yields the protein CASSYGGQRSSPLHF.

The rearrangement links TRBV5-4 to TRBJ1-2, with D maybe TRBD1 (6 bases). This CDR3 is built from 13 residues. Trimming took 5 bases from V and 8 from J, leaving 16 bases between them. From germline, CDR1 is SGHNT and CDR2 YYREEE (reference sequence). CDR3 DNA: TGTGCCAGCAGGCCCCCCGGGGGGCTCGGCTACACCTTC. Encoded protein: CASRPPGGLGYTF. Filled out from reference TRBV5-4 and TRBJ1-2, the complete variable domain reads ETGVTQSPTHLIKTRGQQVTLRCSSQSGHNTVSWYQQALGQGPQFIFQYYREEENGRGNFPPRFSGLQFPNYSSELNVNALELDDSALYLCASRPPGGLGYTFGSGTRLTVV.

This chain connects TRBV6-6 to TRBJ2-7; D is uncertain. Trimming removed 2 bases at V and 4 bases at J, with 9 bases between. Per germline, CDR1 MNHNY and CDR2 SVGAGI (reference sequence). The CDR3 contains 13 residues. The DNA of the CDR3 is TGTGCCAGCAGTTACGACTTAGTATACGAGCAGTACTTC. Its translation: CASSYDLVYEQYF.

This clone was detected once. The V and J genes are TRBV14 and TRBJ2-5; weak D call: TRBD1 (5 bases). The CDR3 length is 15 residues. The ends were cut back, 0 bases at V and 5 bases at J, with 13 bases in the middle. The germline CDR1 and CDR2 sequences are SGHDN and FVKESK. The CDR3 sequence is CASSQDQGILETQYF. In DNA form, the CDR3 reads TGTGCCAGCAGCCAAGATCAGGGAATCTTGGAGACCCAGTACTTC.

The CDR3, as DNA: TGTGCCAGCAGCGTAGACTCCGTCTATGGCTACACCTTC. Residues: CASSVDSVYGYTF. The V gene is TRBV9, the J gene TRBJ1-2; D is uncertain. V gave up 0 bases and J gave up 4 bases, with 7 bases separating them. The CDR3 runs to 13 residues. Per the germline V gene, CDR1 is SGDLS and CDR2 is YYNGEE.